The clone carrying this T cell receptor beta chain was counted between two and nine times. Its antigen is not known. This sample was taken from a study of T-cell memory formation after mild COVID-19. Overall study findings and caveats: The CD4+ clones that contracted clustered mainly within CM and EM, and the CD8+ clones concentrated in EMRA. Cross-reactive memory apparently joined, as some responding clones appeared in pre-infection memory.

TCRdb re-called the 5' RACE reads through MiXCR, storing one row per CDR3 protein. Of 470,000 or so distinct CDR3 sequences in the sample, 15% to 20% are singletons; the top ten hold roughly 21%. From germline, CDR1 is MNHEY and CDR2 SMNVEV (reference sequence). The V end was cut by 4 bases, the J end by 6 bases, with 15 bases between. This CDR3 is built from 14 residues. This clonotype originated in a man between 18 and 35 years old who had mild COVID-19 (a few samples of this study predate the infection). Cell type and time point are not known. The V gene is TRBV27, the J gene TRBJ1-2, with unresolved D. The specimen was PBMCs or a T cell subset sorted from them (not recorded which). The CDR3 loop reads CASSSPMRRHGYTF. In DNA form, the CDR3 reads TGTGCCAGCAGTTCTCCGATGAGGAGGCATGGCTACACCTTC.